Listed here are 20 T cell receptor beta chains from one sample, sequenced in a study of T-cell reconstitution after alpha-beta-depleted transplantation in children. This sample's TCRbeta library carried unique molecular identifier barcodes. TCRdb re-called the PCR reads through MiXCR, storing one row per CDR3 protein. The sample yields about 590,000 distinct CDR3 sequences, 10% to 15% seen once. The specimen was PBMCs, mostly from graft donor cells, collected 360 days after TCRalphabeta/CD19-depleted stem cell transplant. Receptor source: a male patient younger than 18 who had a stem cell transplant for acute myeloid leukemia, so the T cells may come from the graft donor.

This chain uses TRBV20-1 with TRBJ2-7; 10 positions match TRBD2. V trimming: 3 bases; J trimming: 5 bases; junction bases outside the gene matches: 4. There are 13 residues in the CDR3. Germline V gene sequence: CDR1 DFQATT, CDR2 SNEGSKA (reference sequence). The CDR3 DNA sequence: TGCAGTGCTAGGGGGACTAGCGTCGACGAGCAGTACTTC. Its translation is CSARGTSVDEQYF.

This rearrangement joins TRBV30 to TRBJ2-1, with TRBD2 matching over 8 bases. The germline V gene has CDR1 GTSNPN and CDR2 SVGIG (reference sequence). The CDR3 runs 13 residues. The ends lost 2 bases at V and 4 bases at J; junction bases unmatched: 1. CDR3 DNA sequence: TGTGCCTGGAGTCCGGGGGGGTACAATGAGCAGTTCTTC. Translated, it gives CAWSPGGYNEQFF.

This clonotype was picked up a small number of times. V and J are TRBV11-2 and TRBJ2-1, with D hard to call. V shed 5 bases and J shed 5 bases, with 16 bases lying between them. The CDR3 is 15 amino acids. Germline V CDR1 and CDR2: SGHAT, FQNNGV. The CDR3 loop is CASSAGPLSHNEQFF. The CDR3 DNA sequence: TGTGCCAGCAGCGCCGGACCTTTATCGCACAATGAGCAGTTCTTC.

This clonotype was detected ten times or more. V and J are TRBV11-2 and TRBJ2-1; 8 positions match TRBD2. Germline V gene data show CDR1 as SGHAT and CDR2 as FQNNGV. The length of the CDR3 is 14 residues. V was clipped by 1 base and J by 7 bases; unmatched bases: 3. Written as DNA, the CDR3 is TGTGCCAGCAGCTTAGCACTAGCGGCGAATGAGCAGTTCTTC. Protein sequence: CASSLALAANEQFF.

This clonotype came up many times. The J gene is TRBJ2-2, the V gene TRBV28; D remains unclear. In germline, CDR1 is MDHEN, CDR2 SYDVKM. Deletions cut 10 bases from V and 0 bases from J, with 9 bases between. This CDR3 is built from 13 residues. CDR3 DNA sequence: TGTGCCACCACCGGAACGAACACCGGGGAGCTGTTTTTT. This codes for CATTGTNTGELFF.

CDR3 sequence (DNA): TGTGCCAGCCATTGGGGTTCCTCAAATGAGCAGTTCTTC. The encoded protein is CASHWGSSNEQFF. This rearrangement joins TRBV25-1 to TRBJ2-1; D remains ambiguous. The V gene lost 8 bases and the J gene lost 7 bases, with 15 bases spanning the gap. CDR3 length: 13 amino acids. From germline, CDR1 is MGHDK and CDR2 SYGVNS.

This clonotype has a count of ten or more. The V and J genes are TRBV18 and TRBJ2-5, with D tentatively TRBD1 (5 bases). Per the germline V gene, CDR1 is KGHSH and CDR2 is LQKENI. The CDR3 runs 15 residues. Between the trimmed V and J ends, which lost 5 bases and 0 bases, there was a span of 13 bases. CDR3 nucleotides: TGTGCCAGCTCATCGTTTCAAGGGGACCAAGAGACCCAGTACTTC. Protein sequence: CASSSFQGDQETQYF.

To note about this clonotype: This clone may be a read error of a much larger clone one base away. Because the CDR3 is missing its conserved closing phenylalanine or tryptophan, this is likely a read error. V gene TRBV24-1 combines with J gene TRBJ2-5; D remains ambiguous. The CDR3 is made up of 11 amino acids. The germline V and J ends were trimmed by 5 bases and 5 bases, with 5 bases remaining between them. Germline lookup yields CDR1 KGHDR and CDR2 SFDVKD. CDR3 in DNA: TGTGCCACCAGTGTCGGGGAGACCCAGTACTAC. This sequence encodes CATSVGETQYY.

This clonotype turned up a few times. V is TRBV29-1 and J is TRBJ2-1; no firm D call. Deletions cut 3 bases from V and 10 bases from J, with 10 bases between. This CDR3 has 11 residues. Looked up from germline, CDR1 is SQVTM and CDR2 is ANQGSEA. The CDR3 nucleotides are TGCAGCGTTGACGGGCCTCTAGAGCAGTTCTTC. It translates to CSVDGPLEQFF.

This rearrangement joins TRBV29-1 to TRBJ1-1, with a weak D call TRBD1 (5 bases). The CDR3 consists of 13 residues. V lost 8 bases and J 4 bases, leaving 17 bases between the germline ends. Per the germline V gene, CDR1 is SQVTM and CDR2 is ANQGSEA. The CDR3 reads CSPSRGLGTEAFF. In nucleotides, the CDR3 is TGCAGCCCGTCAAGGGGTTTGGGCACTGAAGCTTTCTTT. Full variable domain (remainder filled in from reference TRBV29-1 and TRBJ1-1): SAVISQKPSRDICQRGTSLTIQCQVDSQVTMMFWYRQQPGQSLTLIATANQGSEATYESGFVIDKFPISRPNLTFSTLTVSNMSPEDSSIYLCSPSRGLGTEAFFGQGTRLTVV.

The gene calls are TRBV20-1 and TRBJ2-4; D gene uncertain. The CDR3 totals 15 residues. The ends were cut back, 1 base at V and 0 bases at J, with 10 bases in the middle. Germline CDR1 reads DFQATT; CDR2 reads SNEGSKA (reference sequence). CDR3 residues: CSARAAELAKNIQYF. CDR3 coding DNA: TGCAGTGCTAGAGCCGCCGAGCTAGCCAAAAACATTCAGTACTTC.

The rearrangement joins TRBV7-9 to TRBJ2-1; 7 positions agree with TRBD1. V trimming: 6 bases; J trimming: 0 bases; junction bases outside the gene matches: 5. Germline CDR1 and CDR2: SEHNR and FQNEAQ (reference sequence). This CDR3 contains 15 residues. CDR3 amino acids: CASSDRVGSYNEQFF. As DNA, the CDR3 is TGTGCCAGCAGTGACAGGGTCGGCTCCTACAATGAGCAGTTCTTC.

This clonotype was detected many times. V is TRBV3-1 and J is TRBJ2-3; D unresolved. The CDR3 sequence is 14 residues long. V lost 2 bases and J 2 bases, leaving 8 bases between the germline ends. The V gene's germline CDR1 is LGHDT and CDR2 YNNKEL (reference sequence). The CDR3 spells CASSQLHLTDTQYF. Written as DNA, the CDR3 is TGTGCCAGCAGCCAACTACATCTCACAGATACGCAGTATTTT.

In this sample, this clonotype turned up a few times. The CDR3 bases are TGTGCCAGCACCTATAGCGGGAGAGTCGATGAGCAGTTCTTC. Its translation: CASTYSGRVDEQFF. The gene calls are TRBV12-3 or TRBV12-4 and TRBJ2-1, with 9 bases that match TRBD2. This CDR3 spans 14 amino acids. J gave up 8 bases and V 7 bases, and 9 bases lay outside the gene matches.

The rearrangement links TRBV9 to TRBJ2-1, with D perhaps given as TRBD1 or TRBD2 (6 bases each). Looked up from germline, CDR1 is SGDLS and CDR2 is YYNGEE. The CDR3 is 14 residues long. The germline V and J ends were trimmed by 0 bases and 4 bases, with 8 bases remaining between them. Written as DNA, the CDR3 is TGTGCCAGCAGCGTAGGAGGGGGGTACAATGAGCAGTTCTTC. This translates into CASSVGGGYNEQFF.

Remarks on this clonotype: A clone one base away is much larger, so this may be a read error. The chain couples TRBV4-3 to TRBJ2-3; TRBD2 matches at 10 bases. This CDR3 has 18 residues. Germline CDR1 is LGHNA and CDR2 is YSLEER. The CDR3, as DNA: TGCGCCAGCAGCCAAGATCTCGGGAGCGGGAGGGGAGCAGATAGGCAGTATTTT. Translation: CASSQDLGSGRGADRQYF.

This clonotype was detected only a few times. The V call is TRBV12-3 or TRBV12-4, the J call TRBJ2-1; 7 bases align to TRBD2. The trim removed 6 bases at V and 0 bases at J, leaving 14 bases unmatched. The CDR3 consists of 18 residues. CDR3 sequence: CASSPGLAAMSSYNEQFF. The DNA for the CDR3 is TGTGCCAGCAGCCCTGGGCTAGCGGCCATGAGCTCCTACAATGAGCAGTTCTTC.

This clonotype was observed at least ten times. This chain links TRBV5-1 with TRBJ2-6; D call uncertain. V dropped 4 bases and J dropped 0 bases, with 8 bases sitting between them. The CDR3 loop spans 15 amino acids. Germline V gene lookup returns CDR1 SGHRS and CDR2 YFSETQ. The CDR3, as DNA: TGCGCCAGCAGCCTAACTACCTCTGGGGCCAACGTCCTGACTTTC. It is translated as CASSLTTSGANVLTF.

The chain carries TRBV9 and TRBJ2-7, with TRBD1 matching 8 bases. Per germline, CDR1 SGDLS and CDR2 YYNGEE. The CDR3 has 16 residues. Losses at the gene ends were 0 bases for V and 4 bases for J; bases not matched to a gene: 9. The CDR3 DNA reads as TGTGCCAGCAGCGTAGCTTCAGGGGGCGGGTATTACGAGCAGTACTTC. It codes for CASSVASGGGYYEQYF.

The chain employs TRBV7-8 and TRBJ2-7; D call uncertain. V was trimmed by 3 bases and J by 2 bases, leaving 14 bases between them. Germline V gives CDR1 SGHVS, CDR2 FQNEAQ. This CDR3 is built from 15 residues. In DNA, the CDR3 is TGTGCCAGCAGCTTTCGTTCGGGCACACCCTACGAGCAGTACTTC. Its protein is CASSFRSGTPYEQYF. Full variable domain (remainder filled in from reference TRBV7-8 and TRBJ2-7): GAGVSQSPRYKVAKRGQDVALRCDPISGHVSLFWYQQALGQGPEFLTYFQNEAQLDKSGLPSDRFFAERPEGSVSTLKIQRTQQEDSAVYLCASSFRSGTPYEQYFGPGTRLTVT.